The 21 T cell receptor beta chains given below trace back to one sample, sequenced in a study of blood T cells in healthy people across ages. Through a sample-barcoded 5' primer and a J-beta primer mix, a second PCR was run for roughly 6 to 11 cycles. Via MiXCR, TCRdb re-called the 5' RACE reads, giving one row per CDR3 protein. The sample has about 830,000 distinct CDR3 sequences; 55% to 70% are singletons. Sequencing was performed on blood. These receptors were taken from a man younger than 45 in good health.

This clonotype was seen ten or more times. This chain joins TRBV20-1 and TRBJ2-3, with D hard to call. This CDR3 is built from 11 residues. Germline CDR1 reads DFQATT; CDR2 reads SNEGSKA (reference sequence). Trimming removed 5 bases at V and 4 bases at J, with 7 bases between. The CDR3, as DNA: TGCAGTGCTGCGTATGCAGATACGCAGTATTTT. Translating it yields CSAAYADTQYF.

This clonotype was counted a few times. The CDR3, as DNA: TGCGCCAGCAGCCAAGATACTAGCGGGGCAACCTACGAGCAGTACTTC. It specifies CASSQDTSGATYEQYF. This sequence joins TRBV4-1 and TRBJ2-7; 10 bases agree with TRBD2. The CDR3 runs to 16 residues. CDR1 and CDR2 from the germline V gene are MGHRA and YSYEKL. V dropped 0 bases and J dropped 2; count of bases not matched to a gene: 4.

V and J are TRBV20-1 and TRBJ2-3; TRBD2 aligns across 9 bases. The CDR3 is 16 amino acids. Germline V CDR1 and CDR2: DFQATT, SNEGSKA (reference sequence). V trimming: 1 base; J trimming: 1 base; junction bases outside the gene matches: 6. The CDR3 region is CSARVVPSGGTDTQYF. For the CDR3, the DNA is TGCAGTGCTAGAGTGGTCCCTAGCGGGGGCACAGATACGCAGTATTTT.

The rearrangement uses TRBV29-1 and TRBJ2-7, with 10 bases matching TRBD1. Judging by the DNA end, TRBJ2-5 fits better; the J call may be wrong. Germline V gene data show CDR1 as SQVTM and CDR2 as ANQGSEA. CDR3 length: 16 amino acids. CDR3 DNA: TGCAGCGGTGACGAGGGGTGGACAGGGGGTGGAGAGACCCAGTACTTC. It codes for CSGDEGWTGGGETQYF.

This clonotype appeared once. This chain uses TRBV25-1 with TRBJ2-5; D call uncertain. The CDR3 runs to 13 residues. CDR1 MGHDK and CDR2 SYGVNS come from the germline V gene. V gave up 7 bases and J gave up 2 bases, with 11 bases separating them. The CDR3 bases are TGTGCCAGCAAGTACCCGGAACAAGAGACCCAGTACTTC. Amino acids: CASKYPEQETQYF.

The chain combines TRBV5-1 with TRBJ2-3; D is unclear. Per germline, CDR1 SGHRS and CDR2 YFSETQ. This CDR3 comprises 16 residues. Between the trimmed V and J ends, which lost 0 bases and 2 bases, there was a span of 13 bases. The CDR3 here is CASSLARATFTDTQYF. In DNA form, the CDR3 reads TGCGCCAGCAGCTTGGCAAGGGCTACTTTCACAGATACGCAGTATTTT.

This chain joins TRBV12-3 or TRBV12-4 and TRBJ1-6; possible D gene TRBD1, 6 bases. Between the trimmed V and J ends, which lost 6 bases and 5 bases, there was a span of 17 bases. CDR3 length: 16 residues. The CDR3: CASREDRYLDNSPLHF. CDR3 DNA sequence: TGTGCCAGCAGGGAGGACAGATACTTAGATAATTCACCCCTCCACTTT.

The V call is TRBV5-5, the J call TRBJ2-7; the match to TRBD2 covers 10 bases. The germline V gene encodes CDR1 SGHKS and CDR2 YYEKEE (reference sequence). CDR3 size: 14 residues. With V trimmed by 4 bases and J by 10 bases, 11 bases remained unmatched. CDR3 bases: TGTGCCAGCAGCGCGTCGACTAGCGGGCTTCCACAGTACTTC. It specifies CASSASTSGLPQYF. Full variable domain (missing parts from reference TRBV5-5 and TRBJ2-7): DAGVTQSPTHLIKTRGQQVTLRCSPISGHKSVSWYQQVLGQGPQFIFQYYEKEERGRGNFPDRFSARQFPNYSSELNVNALLLGDSALYLCASSASTSGLPQYFGPGTRLTVT.

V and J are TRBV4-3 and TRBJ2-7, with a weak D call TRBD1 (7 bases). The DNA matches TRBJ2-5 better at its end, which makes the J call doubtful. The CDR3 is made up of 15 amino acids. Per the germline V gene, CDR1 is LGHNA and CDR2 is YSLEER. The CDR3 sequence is CASSPRQGLWVTQYF. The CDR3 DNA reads TGCGCCAGCAGCCCCCGACAGGGACTTTGGGTGACCCAGTACTTC.

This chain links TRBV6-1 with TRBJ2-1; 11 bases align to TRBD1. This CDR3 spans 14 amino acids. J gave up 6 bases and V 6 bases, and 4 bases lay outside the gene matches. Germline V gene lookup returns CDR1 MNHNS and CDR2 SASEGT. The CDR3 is CASRRGTGGNEQFF. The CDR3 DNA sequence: TGTGCCAGCAGGAGGGGGACAGGGGGCAATGAGCAGTTCTTC.

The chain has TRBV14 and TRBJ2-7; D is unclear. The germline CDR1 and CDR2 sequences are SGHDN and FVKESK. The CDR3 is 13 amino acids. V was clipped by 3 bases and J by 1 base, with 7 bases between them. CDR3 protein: CASSQTFSYEQYF. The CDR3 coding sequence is TGTGCCAGCAGCCAGACGTTTTCCTACGAGCAGTACTTC.

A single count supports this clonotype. The CDR3 reads CASRLRTSGGTGHYNEQFF. CDR3 bases: TGTGCAAGTCGCTTGCGTACTAGCGGGGGGACAGGACACTACAATGAGCAGTTCTTC. This chain uses TRBV12-2 with TRBJ2-1; whether TRBD2, the table's D call, matches the DNA was not checked. TRBV12-2 corresponds to a pseudogene. The CDR3 runs to 19 residues.

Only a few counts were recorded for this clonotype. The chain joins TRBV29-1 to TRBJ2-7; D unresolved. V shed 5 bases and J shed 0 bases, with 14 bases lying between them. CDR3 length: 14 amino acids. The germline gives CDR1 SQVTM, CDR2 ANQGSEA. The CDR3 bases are TGCAGCGTTCGCACCCCGCGGAGCTCCTACGAGCAGTACTTC. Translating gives CSVRTPRSSYEQYF.

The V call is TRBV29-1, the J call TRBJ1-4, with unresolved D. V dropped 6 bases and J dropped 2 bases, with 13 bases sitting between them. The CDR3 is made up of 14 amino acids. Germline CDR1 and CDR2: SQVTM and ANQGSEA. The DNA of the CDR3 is TGCAGCGTACTTTGGTCAGCGACTAATGAAAAACTGTTTTTT. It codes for CSVLWSATNEKLFF.

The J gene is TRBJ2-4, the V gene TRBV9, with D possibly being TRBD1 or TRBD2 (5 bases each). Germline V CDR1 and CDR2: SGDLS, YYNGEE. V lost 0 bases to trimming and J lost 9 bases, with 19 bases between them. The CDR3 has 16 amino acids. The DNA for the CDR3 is TGTGCCAGCAGCGTAGATGAGGGGTACCTAAAGGGCATTCAGTACTTC. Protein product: CASSVDEGYLKGIQYF.

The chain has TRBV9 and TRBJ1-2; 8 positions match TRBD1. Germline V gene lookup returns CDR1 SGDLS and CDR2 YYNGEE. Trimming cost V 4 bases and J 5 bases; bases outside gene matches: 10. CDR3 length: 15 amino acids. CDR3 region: CASSPDRVDGYGYTF. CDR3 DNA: TGTGCCAGCAGCCCGGACAGGGTAGATGGGTATGGCTACACCTTC. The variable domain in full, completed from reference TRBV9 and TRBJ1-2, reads DSGVTQTPKHLITATGQRVTLRCSPRSGDLSVYWYQQSLDQGLQFLIQYYNGEERAKGNILERFSAQQFPDLHSELNLSSLELGDSALYFCASSPDRVDGYGYTFGSGTRLTVV.

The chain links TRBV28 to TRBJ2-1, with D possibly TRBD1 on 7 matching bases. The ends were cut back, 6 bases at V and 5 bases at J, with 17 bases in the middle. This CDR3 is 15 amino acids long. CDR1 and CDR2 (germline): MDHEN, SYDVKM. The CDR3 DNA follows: TGTGCCAGCAGCCCACAGGGGACTGCACACAATGAGCAGTTCTTC. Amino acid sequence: CASSPQGTAHNEQFF.

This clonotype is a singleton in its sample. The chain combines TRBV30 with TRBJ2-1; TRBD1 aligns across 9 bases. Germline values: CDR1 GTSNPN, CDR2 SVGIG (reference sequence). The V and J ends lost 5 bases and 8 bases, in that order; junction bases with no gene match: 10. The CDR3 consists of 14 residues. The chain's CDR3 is CAWETGTGIDEQFF. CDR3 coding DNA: TGTGCCTGGGAAACCGGGACAGGGATAGATGAGCAGTTCTTC.

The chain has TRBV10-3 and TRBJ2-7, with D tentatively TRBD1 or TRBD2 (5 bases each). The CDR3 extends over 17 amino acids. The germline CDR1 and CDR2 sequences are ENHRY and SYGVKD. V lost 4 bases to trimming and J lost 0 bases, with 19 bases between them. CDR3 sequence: CAISAFLNRTFSYEQYF. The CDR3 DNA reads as TGTGCCATCAGTGCCTTTTTAAACAGGACTTTCTCCTACGAGCAGTACTTC.

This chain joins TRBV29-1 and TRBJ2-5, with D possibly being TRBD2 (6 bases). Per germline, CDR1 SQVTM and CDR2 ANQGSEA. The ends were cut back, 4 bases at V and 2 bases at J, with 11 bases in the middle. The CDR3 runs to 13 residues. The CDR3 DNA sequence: TGCAGCGTTGCCCCTAGCGCTCAAGAGACCCAGTACTTC. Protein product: CSVAPSAQETQYF.

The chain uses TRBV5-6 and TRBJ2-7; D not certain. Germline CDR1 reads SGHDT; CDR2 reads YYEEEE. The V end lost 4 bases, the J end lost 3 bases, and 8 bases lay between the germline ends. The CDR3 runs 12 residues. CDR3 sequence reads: CASSTQSYEQYF. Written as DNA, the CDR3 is TGTGCCAGCAGCACTCAGAGCTACGAGCAGTACTTC.